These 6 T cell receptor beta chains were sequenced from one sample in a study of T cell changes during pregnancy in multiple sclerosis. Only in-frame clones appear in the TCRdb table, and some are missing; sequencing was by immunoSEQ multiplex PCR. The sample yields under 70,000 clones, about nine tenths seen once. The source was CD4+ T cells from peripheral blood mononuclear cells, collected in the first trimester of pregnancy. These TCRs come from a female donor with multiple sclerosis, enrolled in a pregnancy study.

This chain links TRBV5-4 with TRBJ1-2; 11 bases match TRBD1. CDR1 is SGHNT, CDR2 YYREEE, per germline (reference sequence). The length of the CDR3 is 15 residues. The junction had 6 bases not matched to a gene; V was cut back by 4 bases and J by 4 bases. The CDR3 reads CASSLWTGGSYGYTF. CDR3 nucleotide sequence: TGTGCCAGCAGCCTCTGGACAGGGGGCAGCTATGGCTACACCTTC.

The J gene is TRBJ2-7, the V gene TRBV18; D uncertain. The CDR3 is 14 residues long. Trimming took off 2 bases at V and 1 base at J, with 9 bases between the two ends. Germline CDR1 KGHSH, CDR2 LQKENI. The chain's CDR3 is CASSPSVMSYEQYF. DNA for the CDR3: TGTGCCAGCTCACCATCGGTCATGTCCTACGAGCAGTACTTC. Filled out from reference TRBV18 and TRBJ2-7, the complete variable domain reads NAGVMQNPRHLVRRRGQEARLRCSPMKGHSHVYWYRQLPEEGLKFMVYLQKENIIDESGMPKERFSAEFPKEGPSILRIQQVVRGDSAAYFCASSPSVMSYEQYFGPGTRLTVT.

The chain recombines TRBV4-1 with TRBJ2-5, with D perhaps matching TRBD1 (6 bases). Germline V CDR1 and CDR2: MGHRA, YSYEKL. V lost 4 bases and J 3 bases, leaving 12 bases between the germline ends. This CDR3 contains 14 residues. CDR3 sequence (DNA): TGCGCCAGCAGCCGTGTACAGGGTGAAGAGACCCAGTACTTC. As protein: CASSRVQGEETQYF.

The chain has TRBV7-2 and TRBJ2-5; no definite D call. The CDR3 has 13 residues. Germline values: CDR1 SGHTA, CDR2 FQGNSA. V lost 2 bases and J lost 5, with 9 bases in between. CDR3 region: CASSLLEVETQYF. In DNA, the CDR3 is TGTGCCAGCAGCTTACTAGAGGTGGAGACCCAGTACTTC.

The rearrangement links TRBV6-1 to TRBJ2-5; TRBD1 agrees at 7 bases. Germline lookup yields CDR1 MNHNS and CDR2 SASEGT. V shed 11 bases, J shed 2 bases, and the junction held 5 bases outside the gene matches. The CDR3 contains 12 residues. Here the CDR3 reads CAGNRGQETQYF. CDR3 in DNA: TGTGCCGGAAACAGGGGTCAAGAGACCCAGTACTTC.

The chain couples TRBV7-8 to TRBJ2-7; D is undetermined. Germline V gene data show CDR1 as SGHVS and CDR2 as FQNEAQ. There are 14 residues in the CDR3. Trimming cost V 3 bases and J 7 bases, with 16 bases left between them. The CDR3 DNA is TGTGCCAGCAGCTTCCGTTCCTCCCCCCGGGAGCAGTACTTC. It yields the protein CASSFRSSPREQYF.